A single sample gave rise to the 17 T cell receptor beta chains below, sequenced in a study of T cells after yellow fever vaccination. Each CDR3 protein gets one entry after TCRdb re-called the 5' RACE reads with MiXCR. Among about 500,000 distinct CDR3 sequences, about a sixth were seen once, and the ten largest hold around 16%. The sequencing here drew on PBMCs, taken less than 6 days after the first yellow fever vaccination. The receptors come from a man aged 18 to 29 who received the YFV17D yellow fever vaccine.

The V call is TRBV6-2 or TRBV6-3, the J call TRBJ1-1, with D unclear. CDR3 length: 16 amino acids. The V and J ends lost 2 bases and 3 bases respectively, with 16 bases between them. Germline V lookup: CDR1 MNHEY, CDR2 SVGEGT. The CDR3 reads CASSYDLRRVDTEAFF. The CDR3 DNA is TGTGCCAGCAGTTACGATCTTCGGAGGGTCGACACTGAAGCTTTCTTT.

J is TRBJ2-1 and V is TRBV15; 9 bases align to TRBD1. Germline V gene data show CDR1 as LNHNV and CDR2 as YYDKDF (reference sequence). V was clipped by 1 base and J by 5 bases; unmatched bases: 3. CDR3 length equals 15 residues. DNA for the CDR3: TGTGCCACCAGCAGAGCCGGGACAGGGAACAATGAGCAGTTCTTC. The encoded protein is CATSRAGTGNNEQFF.

V and J are TRBV2 and TRBJ1-1, with no clear D. The CDR3 covers 13 residues. Deletions cut 2 bases from V and 0 bases from J, with 4 bases between. The germline gives CDR1 SNHLY, CDR2 FYNNEI. CDR3 bases: TGTGCCAGCAGTGAAATCTTGAACACTGAAGCTTTCTTT. This encodes CASSEILNTEAFF. The entire variable domain, with the rest obtained from reference TRBV2 and TRBJ1-1, is as follows: EPEVTQTPSHQVTQMGQEVILRCVPISNHLYFYWYRQILGQKVEFLVSFYNNEISEKSEIFDDQFSVERPDGSNFTLKIRSTKLEDSAMYFCASSEILNTEAFFGQGTRLTVV.

V usage is TRBV6-1 and J usage is TRBJ2-7, with a possible D match to TRBD1 (5 bases). Trimming left V 7 bases short and J 5 bases short, with 18 bases between. CDR3 length equals 14 residues. Germline V gene data show CDR1 as MNHNS and CDR2 as SASEGT. CDR3 region: CASTSPGYTHEQYF. The CDR3 DNA follows: TGTGCCAGCACCTCTCCAGGGTATACTCACGAGCAGTACTTC.

As to this clonotype: At one of its ends the junction is not consistent with the germline gene, which may arise from a read error. This chain joins TRBV7-9 and TRBJ2-6, with 8 bases that match TRBD2. Germline V lookup: CDR1 SEHNR, CDR2 FQNEAQ (reference sequence). The CDR3 length is 17 residues. The CDR3 DNA reads as TGTGCCAGCAGCGTAGCGGGGATGAGCTCTGGGGCCAACGTCCTGACTTTC. Translation: CASSVAGMSSGANVLTF. Using reference TRBV7-9 and TRBJ2-6 for the parts outside the CDR3, the full variable domain is DTGVSQNPRHKITKRGQNVTFRCDPISEHNRLYWYRQTLGQGPEFLTYFQNEAQLEKSRLLSDRFSAERPKGSFSTLEIQRTEQGDSAMYLCASSVAGMSSGANVLTFGAGSRLTVL.

The chain combines TRBV4-3 with TRBJ2-1; 10 positions match TRBD1. The CDR3 has 16 amino acids. Germline V lookup: CDR1 LGHNA, CDR2 YSLEER. Trimming cost V 4 bases and J 10 bases; bases outside gene matches: 13. CDR3 protein: CASSPSGTGALREQFF. The CDR3 DNA sequence: TGCGCCAGCAGCCCCTCCGGGACAGGGGCGCTGAGGGAGCAGTTCTTC.

CDR3 loop: CASSLMKTGVATEAFF. The DNA for the CDR3 is TGTGCCAGCTCACTGATGAAGACAGGCGTAGCCACTGAAGCTTTCTTT. V is TRBV18 and J is TRBJ1-1; maybe TRBD1 (6 bases). From germline, CDR1 is KGHSH and CDR2 LQKENI. V dropped 4 bases and J dropped 4 bases, with 19 bases sitting between them. The CDR3 consists of 16 residues.

The V call is TRBV7-8, the J call TRBJ2-7; 9 bases fit TRBD1. Germline-derived CDR1 and CDR2 are SGHVS and FQNEAQ. J gave up 6 bases and V 2 bases, and 11 bases lay outside the gene matches. The CDR3 is 16 amino acids. The CDR3 sequence: CASSLFGRQGVGEQYF. The CDR3 coding sequence is TGTGCCAGCAGCTTATTCGGTCGACAGGGGGTAGGCGAGCAGTACTTC. Based on the CDR3 plus reference TRBV7-8 and TRBJ2-7, the full variable domain is GAGVSQSPRYKVAKRGQDVALRCDPISGHVSLFWYQQALGQGPEFLTYFQNEAQLDKSGLPSDRFFAERPEGSVSTLKIQRTQQEDSAVYLCASSLFGRQGVGEQYFGPGTRLTVT.

The genes are TRBV5-4 and TRBJ1-1; 7 positions agree with TRBD1. The germline CDR1 and CDR2 sequences are SGHNT and YYREEE (reference sequence). This CDR3 has 18 amino acids. With 3 bases clipped from V and 0 bases from J, the junction kept 14 bases outside the gene matches. CDR3 residues: CASSSRRGMDVMNTEAFF. The DNA of the CDR3 is TGTGCCAGCAGCTCTCGCAGGGGGATGGACGTTATGAACACTGAAGCTTTCTTT.

The rearrangement links TRBV30 to TRBJ1-1; 7 nucleotides align to TRBD1. The J segment lost 6 bases and the V segment lost 5 bases, leaving 0 bases of the junction unmatched. Germline values: CDR1 GTSNPN, CDR2 SVGIG (reference sequence). The CDR3 loop spans 10 amino acids. The CDR3 bases are TGTGCCTGGGGACAGGCTGAAGCTTTCTTT. Its translation: CAWGQAEAFF.

This rearrangement joins TRBV3-1 to TRBJ2-2; 8 bases match TRBD2. The CDR3 covers 15 residues. Trimming at V came to 4 bases and at J to 4 bases, leaving 5 bases not matched to a gene. Germline assignment: CDR1 LGHDT and CDR2 YNNKEL (reference sequence). The CDR3 DNA follows: TGTGCCAGCAGCCCCGGGAGGGGAGGCACCGGGGAGCTGTTTTTT. Translating it yields CASSPGRGGTGELFF.

This clonotype came up a few times. The chain employs TRBV11-2 and TRBJ1-1, with D unclear. V shed 5 bases and J shed 5 bases, with 18 bases lying between them. This CDR3 region has 15 residues. Germline V gives CDR1 SGHAT, CDR2 FQNNGV. This CDR3 is CASSLRGLGRTEAFF. CDR3 bases: TGTGCCAGCAGCCTCCGAGGTCTGGGGAGGACTGAAGCTTTCTTT.

The CDR3 DNA is TGCAGTGGGAGTAACTCGGGAGAGACCCAGTACTTC. Translation: CSGSNSGETQYF. V is TRBV20-1 and J is TRBJ2-5; D gene uncertain. Germline values: CDR1 DFQATT, CDR2 SNEGSKA (reference sequence). V was cut by 7 bases and J by 4 bases, with 13 bases left in between. This CDR3 comprises 12 residues.

This clonotype was counted a few times. CDR3 residues: CASSRPAPDNEQFF. Written as DNA, the CDR3 is TGTGCCAGCAGCCGCCCTGCGCCGGACAATGAGCAGTTCTTC. The chain has TRBV12-3 or TRBV12-4 and TRBJ2-1; D gene uncertain. The CDR3 is made up of 14 amino acids. Trimming removed 6 bases at V and 5 bases at J, with 14 bases between.

The chain couples TRBV7-2 to TRBJ2-1; D call uncertain. Trimming removed 2 bases from V and 0 bases from J, with 14 bases in between. There are 17 residues in the CDR3. Germline V lookup: CDR1 SGHTA, CDR2 FQGNSA. Here the CDR3 DNA reads TGTGCCAGCAGCTTATCGGACCTACCACGCTCCTACAATGAGCAGTTCTTC. It yields the protein CASSLSDLPRSYNEQFF.

This clonotype was recorded only once. This chain uses TRBV11-3 with TRBJ1-3; D is uncertain. The CDR3 is made up of 15 amino acids. CDR1 is SGHNT, CDR2 YENEEA, per germline. V was cut by 5 bases and J by 4 bases, with 15 bases left in between. The CDR3 loop is CASSNAHGVGNTIYF. The CDR3 nucleotides read TGTGCCAGCAGCAACGCCCACGGGGTCGGAAACACCATATATTTT.

J is TRBJ1-3 and V is TRBV7-9; D call uncertain. CDR3 length: 14 residues. V shed 5 bases and J shed 0 bases, with 8 bases lying between them. In germline, CDR1 is SEHNR, CDR2 FQNEAQ (reference sequence). CDR3 protein: CASSPVDSGNTIYF. CDR3 bases: TGTGCCAGCAGCCCAGTAGACTCTGGAAACACCATATATTTT.